A single sample is the source of the 9 T cell receptor beta chains below, sequenced in a study of regulatory T cells in long-lasting Graves disease (dated by TCRdb to the early 2020s). Library prep was done by multiplex PCR. Sequencing used an Illumina HiSeq 4000. iRepertoire HTBI primers and Arm-PCR amplification of CDR3 regions were used to construct TCR beta libraries. TCRdb itself trimmed the public reads at Q25 with fastp, ran MiXCR and retained productive beta chains. Duplicate CDR3 protein sequences are folded into a single record with the most common DNA and genes. The sample profile shows hundreds of thousands of distinct CDR3 sequences; 30% of them were found once. Clones ranked in the top ten supply around 42% of the sample. Interpreted using the paper, the time point label stands for: persistent/refractory GD, antithyroid drugs over 5 years with positive TRAb. For both TCR sequencing and RNA sequencing, RNA was extracted from PBMCs in TRIzol.

Sequences were derived from peripheral blood mononuclear cells (PBMCs), sampled when the disease was refractory, from a patient treated with antithyroid drugs. These receptors all come from a female donor with Graves disease.

This clonotype occurred a few times. The V call is TRBV11-1, the J call TRBJ2-4; TRBD1 or TRBD2 may be the D gene (5 bases each). The germline V gene has CDR1 SGHAT and CDR2 FQDESV (reference sequence). The CDR3 extends over 15 amino acids. Trimming stripped 1 base from V and 4 bases from J, with 11 bases between. The DNA for the CDR3 is TGTGCCAGCAGCTTAGATCAGGGACCTAAAAACATTCAGTACTTC. Amino acids: CASSLDQGPKNIQYF.

Many counts were recorded for this clonotype. This chain links TRBV11-2 with TRBJ2-2; 8 bases match TRBD2. The CDR3 has 14 amino acids. The germline V gene has CDR1 SGHAT and CDR2 FQNNGV. V was pared by 6 bases and J by 8 bases, with 8 bases of the junction left unmatched. The CDR3 sequence: CASSLVAGTGELFF. Written as DNA, the CDR3 is TGTGCCAGCAGTTTGGTAGCGGGAACAGGGGAGCTGTTTTTT.

The rearrangement uses TRBV5-1 and TRBJ2-5; 7 nucleotides match TRBD1. The CDR3 is 12 amino acids. Germline V gene lookup returns CDR1 SGHRS and CDR2 YFSETQ. Germline trimming cut 7 bases from V and 1 base from J; bases unmatched to any gene: 1. CDR3 nucleotides: TGCGCCAGCTGGGACAGCCAAGAGACCCAGTACTTC. This gives the protein CASWDSQETQYF.

The sample holds a few counts of this clonotype. V usage is TRBV3-1 and J usage is TRBJ2-1, with TRBD2 matching 8 bases. Germline CDR1 and CDR2: LGHDT and YNNKEL (reference sequence). J gave up 2 bases and V 4 bases, and 4 bases lay outside the gene matches. The CDR3 is 15 residues long. The CDR3, as DNA: TGTGCCAGCAGCCCCCGGGGGGGGGCCTACAATGAGCAGTTCTTC. Its protein is CASSPRGGAYNEQFF.

The chain has TRBV28 and TRBJ1-6; tentatively, D is TRBD1 (5 bases). This CDR3 has 13 amino acids. Trimming removed 10 bases at V and 7 bases at J, with 14 bases between. Germline V lookup: CDR1 MDHEN, CDR2 SYDVKM. In nucleotides, the CDR3 is TGTGCCACAGAGGGAAGGGGAAATTCACCCCTCCACTTT. Translating it yields CATEGRGNSPLHF.

This clonotype was seen just once. J is TRBJ1-2 and V is TRBV5-1; tentative D call: TRBD1 (5 bases). This CDR3 comprises 15 residues. CDR1 is SGHRS and CDR2 is YFSETQ in the germline V gene. V was cut by 0 bases and J by 5 bases, with 14 bases left in between. In nucleotides, the CDR3 is TGCGCCAGCAGCTTGGATGGGGCAGGAATTTATGGCTACACCTTC. This encodes CASSLDGAGIYGYTF.

This clonotype has a handful of counts. CDR3 sequence (DNA): TGTGCCAGCAGCTTAGTAGACAGGGGCCCCATGAACACTGAAGCTTTCTTT. This encodes CASSLVDRGPMNTEAFF. V is TRBV7-9 and J is TRBJ1-1, with 8 bases identical to TRBD1. J lost 0 bases, V lost 1 base, and 7 bases had no gene match. The CDR3 totals 17 residues. The V gene's germline CDR1 is SEHNR and CDR2 FQNEAQ (reference sequence).

This clonotype was detected a few times. The chain uses TRBV29-1 and TRBJ2-2; 8 bases fit TRBD1. Germline CDR1 is SQVTM and CDR2 is ANQGSEA. This CDR3 spans 15 amino acids. V dropped 0 bases and J dropped 7; count of bases not matched to a gene: 7. CDR3 region: CSVEETGAPNGELFF. The CDR3 DNA reads TGCAGCGTTGAAGAGACAGGGGCGCCCAACGGGGAGCTGTTTTTT.

The chain links TRBV27 to TRBJ2-2, with D tentatively TRBD1 (6 bases). The germline CDR1 and CDR2 sequences are MNHEY and SMNVEV (reference sequence). The CDR3 consists of 14 residues. V lost 6 bases and J 3 bases, leaving 11 bases between the germline ends. Here the CDR3 reads CASRTGLDTGELFF. The DNA for the CDR3 is TGTGCCAGCAGAACAGGGTTAGACACCGGGGAGCTGTTTTTT.